Sequencing of this T cell receptor beta chain was carried out in a study of shared T cell receptors in the human thymus. The CDR3 runs to 15 residues. V shed 4 bases and J shed 5 bases, with 18 bases lying between them. Germline CDR1 and CDR2: SGDLS and YYNGEE. Sequencing used immunoSEQ multiplex PCR; TCRdb keeps in-frame clones, though not all of them. The repertoire holds 700,000 or so clones, with 80% to 90% as singletons. The data also belong to a second study, concerning human thymus T cells. According to that study: Having surgery to correct congenital heart defects, healthy Finnish infants acted as the donors. During corrective heart surgery, resections were taken, and the thymus tissue came from them. Biased V and J segment usage appeared in thymus and peripheral blood. Thymic TCR repertoires of unrelated people reportedly overlapped highly.

The material sequenced was thymocytes. The rearrangement uses TRBV9 and TRBJ1-1; D unclear. The TCR sequence derives from a girl under three years old with a congenital heart defect. CDR3 in DNA: TGTGCCAGCAGCCCCGACGTCTACTGCGGAACTGAAGCTTTCTTT. It codes for CASSPDVYCGTEAFF.